Listed below are T cell receptor beta chains from one sample, sequenced in a study of vaccination effects on CD4 cells after COVID-19. What these receptors recognize is not known. Sequencing was performed with immunoSEQ multiplex PCR; in TCRdb, only in-frame clones are kept and a portion is missing. Here the sample spans 20,000 to 25,000 clones, roughly 73% being singletons. The sequencing here drew on CD4+ T cells from PBMCs cultured without peptide, taken before COVID-19 vaccination. The receptors derive from a human donor who received a COVID-19 vaccine. Each CDR3 is given with its conserved first and last residue. The D gene is left open where the match is weak. Size is stated for part of the rows, as once, few or many counts, or as a class when the clone is expanded.

clone_size	v_call	j_call	d_call	cdr3_nt	cdr3_aa
NA	TRBV7-9	TRBJ1-2	NA	TGTGCCAGCAGTTCGGACAGTGGCTACACCTTC	CASSSDSGYTF
NA	TRBV6-5	TRBJ2-2	NA	TGTGCCAGCAGCCGAATCGGGCCTGGGGGGGAGCTGTTTTTT	CASSRIGPGGELFF
NA	TRBV5-1	TRBJ2-3	TRBD2	TGCGCCAGCAGGTCCGGGACTAGCGGGAGATCCCCTGATACGCAGTATTTT	CASRSGTSGRSPDTQYF
NA	TRBV19	TRBJ1-6	NA	TGTGCCAGTAGCAGAATGACCGGGACAAGAAATTCACCCCTCCACTTT	CASSRMTGTRNSPLHF
NA	TRBV15	TRBJ2-2	NA	TGTGCCACCAGCAGAGACAGGGGATCCGGGGAGCTGTTTTTT	CATSRDRGSGELFF
NA	TRBV5-4	TRBJ1-6	NA	TGTGCCAGCAGCTTCGGAGACTATAATTCACCCCTCCACTTT	CASSFGDYNSPLHF
NA	TRBV27	TRBJ1-1	NA	TGTGCCAGCAGTCCCTGGGGGGGGAGGACTGAAGCTTTCTTT	CASSPWGGRTEAFF
NA	TRBV4-2	TRBJ2-5	NA	TGTGCCAGCAGCCGAGGGGGGGGTTTCACCGCAGAGACCCAGTACTTC	CASSRGGGFTAETQYF
NA	TRBV11-2	TRBJ1-5	NA	TGTGCCAGCAGCTTAGGCCCTGACAGCAGCAATCAGCCCCAGCATTTT	CASSLGPDSSNQPQHF
NA	TRBV6-6	TRBJ1-3	NA	TGTGCCAGCAGTTCTCCCCCGGGACAAAGGGGAAACACCATATATTTT	CASSSPPGQRGNTIYF
NA	TRBV27	TRBJ1-1	NA	TGTGCCAGCAGTTTTTTTGGCAGGGAGAACACTGAAGCTTTCTTT	CASSFFGRENTEAFF
NA	TRBV29-1	TRBJ2-5	NA	TGCAGCCTTAGGACACCCCAAGAGACCCAGTACTTC	CSLRTPQETQYF
NA	TRBV19	TRBJ2-7	TRBD2	TGTGCCAGTAGTATGGCGGGAGGTCTGTTTTTGGACGAGCAGTACTTC	CASSMAGGLFLDEQYF
NA	TRBV15	TRBJ1-1	NA	TGTGCCACCAGCCAGCTCTGGAACACTGAAGCTTTCTTT	CATSQLWNTEAFF
few	TRBV4-2	TRBJ2-1	NA	TGTGCCAGCAGCCAAGATAGGCGGGAACTCTACAATGAGCAGTTCTTC	CASSQDRRELYNEQFF
NA	TRBV4-1	TRBJ2-5	NA	TGCGCCAGCAGCCAAGAGCGGACCCAGTACTTC	CASSQERTQYF
NA	TRBV6-4	TRBJ2-7	NA	TGTGCCAGCAGTCCCCTCCTTAGCGGAAAATGCCACGAGCAGTACTTC	CASSPLLSGKCHEQYF
NA	TRBV20-1	TRBJ1-1	NA	TGCGGCCGGGGAAACACTGAAGCTTTCTTT	CGRGNTEAFF
NA	TRBV21-1	TRBJ1-1	NA	TGTGCCAGCAACAGGGGGAACACTGAAGCTTTCTTT	CASNRGNTEAFF
NA	TRBV5-1	TRBJ2-7	TRBD1	TGCGCCAGCAGTGGGACAGGGGAGCTCTACGAGCAGTACTTC	CASSGTGELYEQYF
NA	TRBV9	TRBJ2-1	TRBD2	TGTGCCAGCAGCGTCCTAGCGGGGGGGCCAAACAATGAGCAGTTCTTC	CASSVLAGGPNNEQFF
once	TRBV5-1	TRBJ2-5	TRBD2	TGCGCCAGCAGCCCGGCGGCTAGCGGGCCTCAAGAGACCCAGTACTTC	CASSPAASGPQETQYF
NA	TRBV1	TRBJ2-1	NA	TGCACCAGCAAGGTGGAACAGGGGACGCAGGAGCAGTTCTTC	CTSKVEQGTQEQFF
NA	TRBV19	TRBJ1-1	NA	TGTGCCAGTAGTATGCCCACCTTGCAACGGTTGAACACTGAAGCTTTCTTT	CASSMPTLQRLNTEAFF
NA	TRBV6-2/TRBV6-3	TRBJ1-2	NA	TGTGCCAGCAGCCTATTAAGTGGCGGCTACACCTTC	CASSLLSGGYTF
NA	TRBV20-1	TRBJ2-3	NA	TGCAGTGCTAGTTGGTCTAAGGGAGTTAGCACAGATACGCAGTATTTT	CSASWSKGVSTDTQYF
few	TRBV9	TRBJ1-6	NA	TGTGCCAGCAGCGTAGGGGGGGGTAATTCACCCCTCCACTTT	CASSVGGGNSPLHF
once	TRBV11-2	TRBJ2-7	TRBD1	TGTGCCAGCAGCTTAAGGGGACAGGGGACCTACGAGCAGTACTTC	CASSLRGQGTYEQYF
NA	TRBV29-1	TRBJ1-1	NA	TGCAGCGTTGACCTGGGGGCGAACACTGAAGCTTTCTTT	CSVDLGANTEAFF
NA	TRBV18	TRBJ2-7	NA	TGTGCCAGCTCACAGAGTCAGCGGCCCTACGAGCAGTACTTC	CASSQSQRPYEQYF
NA	TRBV6-5	TRBJ2-7	NA	TGTGCCAGCAGTTATCGACGTATCGGATACGAGCAGTACTTC	CASSYRRIGYEQYF
NA	TRBV5-1	TRBJ2-7	TRBD2	TGCGCCAGCAGCAACGGACTAGCGGGGATGGCCTACGAGCAGTACTTC	CASSNGLAGMAYEQYF
NA	TRBV4-2	TRBJ1-6	TRBD1	TGTGCCAGCAGCCAAGAGGGACAGCCTAATTCACCCCTCCACTTT	CASSQEGQPNSPLHF
NA	TRBV12-3/TRBV12-4	TRBJ1-5	NA	TGTGCCAGCAGTTTATCGACCAATCAGCCCCAGCATTTT	CASSLSTNQPQHF
NA	TRBV6-6	TRBJ1-1	TRBD1	TGTGCCAGCAGGACAGGGTTAGGAATCACTGAAGCTTTCTTT	CASRTGLGITEAFF
NA	TRBV5-1	TRBJ2-7	TRBD1	TGCGCCAGCAGCTTGTCGGCAGGGGGCAGATACGAGCAGTACTTC	CASSLSAGGRYEQYF
NA	TRBV6-2/TRBV6-3	TRBJ1-2	TRBD1	TGTGCCAGCAGTCCCCCATCAGGGGGCTACTATGGCTACACCTTC	CASSPPSGGYYGYTF
NA	TRBV7-9	TRBJ2-7	NA	TGTGCCAGCAGCTTACGGGCAGGAGACGAGCAGTACTTC	CASSLRAGDEQYF
NA	TRBV28	TRBJ2-1	TRBD1	TGTGCCAGCACCACGGGACAGGGGGCGAACAATGAGCAGTTCTTC	CASTTGQGANNEQFF
few	TRBV5-1	TRBJ2-7	NA	TGCGCCAGCAGCTTGCGGGCAGCTAGCTCCTACGAGCAGTACTTC	CASSLRAASSYEQYF
NA	TRBV30	TRBJ1-5	TRBD1	TGTGCCTGGAGCCCGACAGGGGGCGGTCGGCAGCCCCAGCATTTT	CAWSPTGGGRQPQHF
NA	TRBV5-1	TRBJ2-5	NA	TGCGCCAGCAGCCGTCGGTCTGGGGAACAAGAGACCCAGTACTTC	CASSRRSGEQETQYF
NA	TRBV20-1	TRBJ2-1	NA	TGCAGTGCTCCTCGACTTTATGAGCAGTTCTTC	CSAPRLYEQFF
NA	TRBV19	TRBJ2-2	TRBD2	TGTGCCAGTAGCCGGGGGACTAGCGGATACACCGGGGAGCTGTTTTTT	CASSRGTSGYTGELFF
NA	TRBV7-8	TRBJ2-7	TRBD1	TGTGCCAGCAGCTTATCAGGGGGCGACTACGAGCAGTACTTC	CASSLSGGDYEQYF
NA	TRBV4-1	TRBJ2-7	NA	TGCGCCAGCAGCTACGAGCAGTACTTC	CASSYEQYF
NA	TRBV19	TRBJ1-1	NA	TGTGCCAGTAAGGACAGCTCAATGAACACTGAAGCTTTCTTT	CASKDSSMNTEAFF
NA	TRBV29-1	TRBJ2-5	NA	TGCAGCGTTGCCCCCGGGGGTACCCAGTACTTC	CSVAPGGTQYF
NA	TRBV5-1	TRBJ1-1	NA	TGCGCCAGCAGCTCCGGGTTCATTAGTAACACTGAAGCTTTCTTT	CASSSGFISNTEAFF
NA	TRBV6-4	TRBJ1-2	TRBD1	TGTGCCAGCAGTGCCGGACAGGGGGCCGATGGCTACACCTTC	CASSAGQGADGYTF